These 30 T cell receptor beta chains were all obtained from the same sample, sequenced in a study of cytomegalovirus exposure and HLA in healthy donors. The PCR made use of 60 Vbeta and 13 Jbeta primers. Clones were sequenced by immunoSEQ multiplex PCR, and TCRdb holds only the in-frame ones, with some missing. The sample lists tens of thousands of clones, approximately 80% occurring once. The sequenced sample consisted of PBMCs. All receptors derive from a young man in good health and CMV-seronegative.

The V call is TRBV5-1, the J call TRBJ2-2, with D perhaps matching TRBD2 (7 bases). Germline V gene lookup returns CDR1 SGHRS and CDR2 YFSETQ. This CDR3 has 15 amino acids. V shed 4 bases and J shed 3 bases, with 13 bases lying between them. The chain's CDR3 is CASSPSGTYTGELFF. Here the CDR3 DNA reads TGCGCCAGCAGCCCAAGCGGGACATACACCGGGGAGCTGTTTTTT.

The CDR3 DNA sequence: TGTGCCAGCAGCCTCAAGGCAGGGATTGGCCAGCCCCAGCATTTT. This encodes CASSLKAGIGQPQHF. The chain employs TRBV4-2 and TRBJ1-5; TRBD1 is a possible D gene (5 bases). The germline V gene has CDR1 LGHNA and CDR2 YNFKEQ. V was cut by 4 bases and J by 7 bases, with 17 bases left in between. This CDR3 spans 15 amino acids.

The rearrangement links TRBV11-3 to TRBJ1-1; no clear D. The germline V and J ends were trimmed by 4 bases and 2 bases, with 8 bases remaining between them. This CDR3 has 13 residues. The germline CDR1 and CDR2 sequences are SGHNT and YENEEA. The DNA for the CDR3 is TGTGCCAGCAGCTCCTCACTTAACACTGAAGCTTTCTTT. This translates into CASSSSLNTEAFF.

The chain's CDR3 is CASSLREGTQYF. The CDR3 DNA follows: TGTGCCAGCAGCTTACGGGAGGGGACCCAGTACTTC. The gene calls are TRBV7-9 and TRBJ2-5, with 8 nucleotides matching TRBD2. The CDR3 covers 12 residues. CDR1 is SEHNR and CDR2 is FQNEAQ in the germline V gene (reference sequence). The junction had 0 bases not matched to a gene; V was cut back by 2 bases and J by 7 bases. The full variable domain, its missing parts supplied by reference TRBV7-9 and TRBJ2-5, is DTGVSQNPRHKITKRGQNVTFRCDPISEHNRLYWYRQTLGQGPEFLTYFQNEAQLEKSRLLSDRFSAERPKGSFSTLEIQRTEQGDSAMYLCASSLREGTQYFGPGTRLLVL.

This clone appeared a few times. CDR3 coding DNA: TGTGCCAGCAGCTTGAGGGCAACAGGGCTTCAGCCCCAGCATTTT. Translated, it gives CASSLRATGLQPQHF. The V and J genes are TRBV5-6 and TRBJ1-5; tentative D call: TRBD1 (6 bases). Germline V gene lookup returns CDR1 SGHDT and CDR2 YYEEEE. V shed 1 base and J shed 6 bases, with 14 bases lying between them. The CDR3 has 15 amino acids.

The rearrangement joins TRBV4-3 to TRBJ1-2, with TRBD1 as a possible D gene (6 bases). The CDR3 runs to 15 residues. The germline CDR1 and CDR2 sequences are LGHNA and YSLEER. Trimming shortened V by 0 bases and J by 4 bases, and 12 bases separated the two germline ends. In DNA, the CDR3 is TGCGCCAGCAGCCAAGAGAGGGGGTCCGGCTATGGCTACACCTTC. As protein: CASSQERGSGYGYTF.

The chain uses TRBV5-5 and TRBJ2-1; 7 nucleotides line up with TRBD2. After removal of 4 bases from V and 5 bases from J, the junction contained 9 bases not matched to a gene. The CDR3 runs 15 residues. Germline CDR1 SGHKS, CDR2 YYEKEE (reference sequence). The CDR3 region is CASSTFASGHNEQFF. CDR3 bases: TGTGCCAGCAGCACATTTGCTAGCGGCCACAATGAGCAGTTCTTC.

CDR3 in DNA: TGTGCCTGGAGCCCTTGGACTAGCGGAACAGATACGCAGTATTTT. It specifies CAWSPWTSGTDTQYF. The chain combines TRBV30 with TRBJ2-3; 10 bases fit TRBD2. The V and J ends lost 3 bases and 3 bases, in that order; junction bases with no gene match: 6. The CDR3 has 15 amino acids. The V gene's germline CDR1 is GTSNPN and CDR2 SVGIG (reference sequence).

The J gene is TRBJ2-7, the V gene TRBV5-1; 7 positions match TRBD1. V lost 3 bases and J lost 2; bases outside the gene matches: 8. Germline V gene data show CDR1 as SGHRS and CDR2 as YFSETQ. CDR3 length: 15 residues. The CDR3 DNA follows: TGCGCCAGCAGCTCTTCCGGGACAGACCCCTACGAGCAGTACTTC. This sequence encodes CASSSSGTDPYEQYF.

The chain employs TRBV7-3 and TRBJ2-3, with 8 bases fitting TRBD2. From germline, CDR1 is SGHTA and CDR2 FQGTGA. The CDR3 contains 16 residues. The ends lost 2 bases at V and 2 bases at J; junction bases unmatched: 6. In DNA, the CDR3 is TGTGCCAGCAGCTTAGGCGGGGGGCATCCCACAGATACGCAGTATTTT. It translates to CASSLGGGHPTDTQYF.

This clone was seen only a few times. V and J are TRBV10-3 and TRBJ2-7; maybe TRBD2 (6 bases). CDR3 length: 16 residues. Germline assignment: CDR1 ENHRY and CDR2 SYGVKD. The V end lost 4 bases, the J end lost 0 bases, and 16 bases lay between the germline ends. The CDR3 sequence is CAISGVGSGSSYEQYF. CDR3 bases: TGTGCCATCAGTGGAGTGGGTAGCGGAAGCTCCTACGAGCAGTACTTC.

The chain employs TRBV19 and TRBJ2-2, with unresolved D. V gave up 3 bases and J gave up 0 bases, with 11 bases separating them. The germline V gene has CDR1 LNHDA and CDR2 SQIVND (reference sequence). The CDR3 runs 16 residues. In DNA, the CDR3 is TGTGCCAGTAGTATTCGAGGAACCGCGAACACCGGGGAGCTGTTTTTT. Protein product: CASSIRGTANTGELFF.

The chain has TRBV7-2 and TRBJ1-1; D unresolved. Per the germline V gene, CDR1 is SGHTA and CDR2 is FQGNSA. The V end was cut by 4 bases, the J end by 5 bases, with 23 bases between. CDR3 length: 17 residues. In nucleotides, the CDR3 is TGTGCCAGCAGCTCGAACGACCCCGGGAGGGCTCGGACTGAAGCTTTCTTT. The encoded protein is CASSSNDPGRARTEAFF.

This rearrangement joins TRBV7-2 to TRBJ2-1; no firm D call. V lost 3 bases to trimming and J lost 3 bases, with 9 bases between them. CDR1 and CDR2 (germline): SGHTA, FQGNSA. This CDR3 is built from 14 residues. CDR3 bases: TGTGCCAGCAGCTTCCCCCATAGCTACAATGAGCAGTTCTTC. It yields the protein CASSFPHSYNEQFF.

On this clone itself: At one boundary the junction diverges from the germline segment, which might be a read error. J is TRBJ1-2 and V is TRBV30; 7 bases align to TRBD1. The CDR3 runs to 13 residues. Looked up from germline, CDR1 is GTSNPN and CDR2 is SVGIG (reference sequence). The CDR3 bases are TGCGAGGGGGAGACAGGGAAAGACTATGGCTACACCTTC. This gives the protein CEGETGKDYGYTF.

The rearrangement joins TRBV6-1 to TRBJ2-7, with D possibly being TRBD2 (5 bases). CDR1 and CDR2 (germline): MNHNS, SASEGT. The V end was cut by 7 bases, the J end by 6 bases, with 16 bases between. This CDR3 comprises 13 residues. The CDR3 sequence: CASTLEGNPEQYF. In nucleotides, the CDR3 is TGTGCCAGCACCCTCGAGGGAAACCCCGAGCAGTACTTC.

This chain connects TRBV5-6 to TRBJ1-2, with a possible D match to TRBD1 (5 bases). The CDR3 spans 16 residues. V lost 4 bases to trimming and J lost 4 bases, with 20 bases between them. Germline CDR1 reads SGHDT; CDR2 reads YYEEEE. The CDR3 DNA reads TGTGCCAGCAGCGCCCAGGGAGGGCCCCTATTCTATGGCTACACCTTC. Its protein is CASSAQGGPLFYGYTF.

The J gene is TRBJ1-1, the V gene TRBV7-3, with D perhaps matching TRBD1 (6 bases). Germline V gene sequence: CDR1 SGHTA, CDR2 FQGTGA. The length of the CDR3 is 13 residues. V dropped 5 bases and J dropped 1 base, with 8 bases sitting between them. The CDR3: CASSRQENTEAFF. CDR3 nucleotide sequence: TGTGCCAGCAGCCGACAGGAGAACACTGAAGCTTTCTTT.

The chain is built from TRBV9 and TRBJ1-2; 7 bases fit TRBD1. CDR3 length equals 17 residues. V trimming: 0 bases; J trimming: 3 bases; junction bases outside the gene matches: 11. Germline CDR1 and CDR2: SGDLS and YYNGEE. In DNA form, the CDR3 reads TGTGCCAGCAGCGTAGAGACAGGGTCAAGGACTGACTATGGCTACACCTTC. Translating gives CASSVETGSRTDYGYTF.

This clone was detected only a few times. The chain uses TRBV15 and TRBJ2-7; no clear D. The V gene lost 11 bases and the J gene lost 5 bases, with 7 bases spanning the gap. Germline V gives CDR1 LNHNV, CDR2 YYDKDF (reference sequence). The CDR3 contains 9 residues. Here the CDR3 DNA reads TGTGCCCCTAAACACGAGCAGTACTTC. Protein product: CAPKHEQYF. Variable domain in full (rest from reference TRBV15 and TRBJ2-7): DAMVIQNPRYQVTQFGKPVTLSCSQTLNHNVMYWYQQKSSQAPKLLFHYYDKDFNNEADTPDNFQSRRPNTSFCFLDIRSPGLGDTAMYLCAPKHEQYFGPGTRLTVT.

The chain combines TRBV10-3 with TRBJ2-7; TRBD2 might be the D (5 bases). Trimming stripped 0 bases from V and 3 bases from J, with 18 bases between. CDR1 and CDR2 (germline): ENHRY, SYGVKD. The CDR3 covers 17 residues. The CDR3 spells CAISESRAVGPDYEQYF. The CDR3 DNA is TGTGCCATCAGTGAGTCGAGGGCGGTAGGACCAGACTACGAGCAGTACTTC.

V and J are TRBV18 and TRBJ2-1; the match to TRBD1 covers 9 bases. The CDR3 covers 14 residues. The V gene end was trimmed by 2 bases and the J gene end by 9 bases; junction bases not matched to a gene: 5. The germline gives CDR1 KGHSH, CDR2 LQKENI. The CDR3 loop is CASSPGQGYGEQFF. CDR3 nucleotide sequence: TGTGCCAGCTCACCAGGACAGGGGTATGGTGAGCAGTTCTTC.

This chain joins TRBV2 and TRBJ2-7; D is possibly TRBD2 (5 bases). CDR3 length: 16 residues. Per germline, CDR1 SNHLY and CDR2 FYNNEI. V was cut by 3 bases and J by 0 bases, with 15 bases left in between. CDR3 protein: CASSDFARRSSYEQYF. In DNA form, the CDR3 reads TGTGCCAGCAGTGACTTTGCGAGGAGGAGCTCCTACGAGCAGTACTTC.

The chain has TRBV11-3 and TRBJ2-1; 13 bases line up with TRBD2. Germline CDR1 is SGHNT and CDR2 is YENEEA. The CDR3 has 16 amino acids. V lost 5 bases, J lost 9 bases, and 10 bases stayed unmatched. In DNA, the CDR3 is TGTGCCAGCAGCCCGCGGACTAGCGGGAGTCCTCCTGAGCAGTTCTTC. This sequence encodes CASSPRTSGSPPEQFF.

V gene TRBV7-2 combines with J gene TRBJ1-5; 8 nucleotides match TRBD1. This CDR3 spans 16 amino acids. Germline V CDR1 and CDR2: SGHTA, FQGNSA. V trimming: 1 base; J trimming: 4 bases; junction bases outside the gene matches: 6. This chain's CDR3 is CASSLVTGGGNQPQHF. Here the CDR3 DNA reads TGTGCCAGCAGCTTAGTCACAGGGGGGGGAAATCAGCCCCAGCATTTT. Complete variable domain (other parts from reference TRBV7-2 and TRBJ1-5): GAGVSQSPSNKVTEKGKDVELRCDPISGHTALYWYRQSLGQGLEFLIYFQGNSAPDKSGLPSDRFSAERTGGSVSTLTIQRTQQEDSAVYLCASSLVTGGGNQPQHFGDGTRLSIL.

In regard to this clone: Other DNA sequences within the sample encode an identical CDR3. This rearrangement joins TRBV5-8 to TRBJ2-5; 8 positions agree with TRBD1. CDR3 length: 15 amino acids. Germline CDR1 SGHTS, CDR2 YDEGEE. After removal of 2 bases from V and 9 bases from J, the junction contained 12 bases not matched to a gene. The DNA of the CDR3 is TGTGCCAGCAGCTTTGGACAGGGAAGTCGTGAGGCCCAGTACTTC. Its protein product is CASSFGQGSREAQYF.

The chain links TRBV7-6 to TRBJ1-5, with 10 bases aligning to TRBD1. CDR1 and CDR2 (germline): SGHVS, FNYEAQ. This CDR3 spans 15 amino acids. With 5 bases clipped from V and 6 bases from J, the junction kept 7 bases outside the gene matches. The CDR3 nucleotides read TGTGCCAGCAGCCTCCGGGACAGGGGTGGTCAGCCCCAGCATTTT. Amino acids: CASSLRDRGGQPQHF.

The genes are TRBV19 and TRBJ2-1; D not resolved. Looked up from germline, CDR1 is LNHDA and CDR2 is SQIVND (reference sequence). There are 15 residues in the CDR3. With 8 bases removed from V and 2 bases from J, the gap between germline ends came to 16 bases. Written as DNA, the CDR3 is TGTGCCAGTCACTCTGGAGTGTCCCCCTACAATGAGCAGTTCTTC. Translated, it gives CASHSGVSPYNEQFF.

In this sample, this clone turned up a few times. This sequence joins TRBV6-4 and TRBJ2-1; D unresolved. V lost 8 bases and J 5 bases, leaving 13 bases between the germline ends. The CDR3 is 13 residues long. CDR1 and CDR2 from the germline V gene are MRHNA and SNTAGT. The CDR3 DNA sequence: TGTGCCAGCGGAGTGGCACCAAACAATGAGCAGTTCTTC. Its protein is CASGVAPNNEQFF.

The V gene is TRBV5-5, the J gene TRBJ2-3; a weak D match, TRBD2 (7 bases). CDR1 and CDR2 (germline): SGHKS, YYEKEE (reference sequence). Deletions cut 4 bases from V and 6 bases from J, with 21 bases between. This CDR3 has 16 amino acids. CDR3 amino acids: CASSPPRGGGLDTQYF. The CDR3 nucleotides read TGTGCCAGCAGCCCCCCTCGAGGGGGGGGGCTGGATACGCAGTATTTT.